This T cell receptor beta chain was captured by sequencing in a study of beta chain features in type 1 diabetes. Study summary: The samples had around 100 million sorted cells examined in all.

Overall study findings and caveats: It was among patients, rather than healthy donors, that naive, central memory and Treg TCRB repertoires appeared more similar. VDJ junctions from type 1 diabetes patients carried fewer insertions and larger deletions. High TCR expression in some cells could lead to their over-representation in cDNA sequencing. All four CD4+ subsets from Type 1 diabetes patients carried moderately but significantly shorter TCRB CDR3s.

TCRB transcripts that were expressed got sequenced, as all of the isolated RNA had been reverse transcribed. Measured with immunoSEQ multiplex PCR; TCRdb has only the in-frame clones, and not every one. The sample has around 240,000 clones; 16% are singletons. Points on this clone: The antigen is unknown. Additional DNA sequences in this sample encode the identical CDR3.

After removal of 6 bases from V and 3 bases from J, the junction contained 2 bases not matched to a gene. CDR1 is SQVTM and CDR2 is ANQGSEA in the germline V gene. The CDR3 is 12 amino acids. This clonotype was sampled from a man aged 25 to 40 with type 1 diabetes. This chain uses TRBV29-1 with TRBJ2-7, with TRBD1 matching 10 bases. Sequenced material: naive CD4+ T cells from blood. The CDR3 loop is CSVGDRGYEQYF. DNA of the CDR3: TGCAGCGTGGGGGACAGGGGCTACGAGCAGTACTTC.